This T cell receptor (beta chain) originates from a study of shared clonotypes between healthy human individuals. Recent vaccinations or acute infections were absent in the healthy HIV-negative adult donors. This clone occurred once. No antigen is known for it. Study-wide results and limits: It was the non-shared clonotypes that had lower generation probabilities than clonotypes shared by all four donors. Clonotypes that were shared across a handful of donors made up approximately 5.1% of naive CD4 clonotypes.

Deep was the level at which the assay was run. Libraries were prepared by immunoSEQ multiplex PCR; TCRdb keeps only in-frame clonotypes and omits some of them. There are approximately 940,000 clones in the sample; 76% occur only once, and about 1.5% lies in the top ten. The V and J ends lost 2 bases and 10 bases, in that order; junction bases with no gene match: 5. Germline loops: CDR1 SGHDT, CDR2 YYEEEE. This CDR3 spans 13 amino acids. The receptor was isolated from a man between 18 and 35 years old in good health. The genes are TRBV5-6 and TRBJ2-7; TRBD1 aligns across 11 bases. Sequencing used memory CD4+ T cells sorted from blood. Subset: CD45RA-negative fraction. The CDR3 region is CASSFMGTGGQYF. The CDR3 DNA sequence: TGTGCCAGCAGCTTTATGGGGACAGGGGGACAGTACTTC.